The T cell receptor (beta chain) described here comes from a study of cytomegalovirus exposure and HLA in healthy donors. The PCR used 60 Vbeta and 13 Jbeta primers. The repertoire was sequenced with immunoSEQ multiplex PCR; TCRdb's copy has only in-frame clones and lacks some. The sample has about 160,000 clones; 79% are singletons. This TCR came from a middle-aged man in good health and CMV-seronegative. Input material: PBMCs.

This chain's CDR3 is CASTNVAGSYNEQFF. The CDR3 DNA is TGTGCCAGTACCAATGTAGCGGGCTCCTACAATGAGCAGTTCTTC. V usage is TRBV19 and J usage is TRBJ2-1; 7 bases match TRBD2. The germline CDR1 and CDR2 sequences are LNHDA and SQIVND (reference sequence). The ends lost 7 bases at V and 0 bases at J; junction bases unmatched: 6. This CDR3 has 15 residues.